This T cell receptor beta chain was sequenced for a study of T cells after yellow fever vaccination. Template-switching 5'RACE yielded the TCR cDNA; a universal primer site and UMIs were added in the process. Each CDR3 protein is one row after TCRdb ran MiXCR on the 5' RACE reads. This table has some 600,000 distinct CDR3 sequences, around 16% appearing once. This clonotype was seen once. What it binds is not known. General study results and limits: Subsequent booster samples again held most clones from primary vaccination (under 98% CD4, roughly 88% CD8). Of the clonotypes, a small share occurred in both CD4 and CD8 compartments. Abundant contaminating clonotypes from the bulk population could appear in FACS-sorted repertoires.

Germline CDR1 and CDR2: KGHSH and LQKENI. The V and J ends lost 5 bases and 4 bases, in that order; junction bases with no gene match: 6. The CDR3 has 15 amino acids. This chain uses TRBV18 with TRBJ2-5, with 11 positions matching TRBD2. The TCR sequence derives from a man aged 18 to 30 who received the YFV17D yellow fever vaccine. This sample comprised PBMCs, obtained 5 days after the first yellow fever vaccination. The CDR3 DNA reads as TGTGCCAGCTCATCCGGGACTAGCGGTCCAGAGACCCAGTACTTC. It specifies CASSSGTSGPETQYF. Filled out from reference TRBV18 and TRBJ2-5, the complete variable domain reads NAGVMQNPRHLVRRRGQEARLRCSPMKGHSHVYWYRQLPEEGLKFMVYLQKENIIDESGMPKERFSAEFPKEGPSILRIQQVVRGDSAAYFCASSSGTSGPETQYFGPGTRLLVL.